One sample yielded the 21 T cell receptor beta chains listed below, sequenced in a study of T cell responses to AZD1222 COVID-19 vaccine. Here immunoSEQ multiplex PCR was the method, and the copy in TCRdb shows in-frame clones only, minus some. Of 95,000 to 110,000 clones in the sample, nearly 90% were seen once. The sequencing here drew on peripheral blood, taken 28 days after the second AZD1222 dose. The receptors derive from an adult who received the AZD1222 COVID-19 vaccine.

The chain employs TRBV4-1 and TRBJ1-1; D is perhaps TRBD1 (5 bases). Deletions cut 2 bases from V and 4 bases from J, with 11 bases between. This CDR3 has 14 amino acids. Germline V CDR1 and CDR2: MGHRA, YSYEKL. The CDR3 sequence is CASSQSTGGTEAFF. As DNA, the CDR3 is TGCGCCAGCAGCCAATCAACCGGGGGCACTGAAGCTTTCTTT.

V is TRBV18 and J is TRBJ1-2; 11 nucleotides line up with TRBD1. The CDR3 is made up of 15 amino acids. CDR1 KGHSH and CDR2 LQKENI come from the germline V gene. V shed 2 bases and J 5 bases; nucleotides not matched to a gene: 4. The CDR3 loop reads CASSPWDRGSYGYTF. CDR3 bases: TGTGCCAGCTCACCATGGGACAGGGGGAGTTATGGCTACACCTTC.

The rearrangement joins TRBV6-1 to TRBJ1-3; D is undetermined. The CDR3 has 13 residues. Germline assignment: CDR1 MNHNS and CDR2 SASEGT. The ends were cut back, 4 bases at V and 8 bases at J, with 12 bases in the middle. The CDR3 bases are TGTGCCAGCAGTGGGTCAGTACTATACACCATATATTTT. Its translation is CASSGSVLYTIYF.

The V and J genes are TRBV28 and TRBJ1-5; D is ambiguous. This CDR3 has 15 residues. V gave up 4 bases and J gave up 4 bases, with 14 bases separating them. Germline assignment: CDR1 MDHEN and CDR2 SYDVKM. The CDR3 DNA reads TGTGCCAGCAGTTACGAACATCGGATTAATCAGCCCCAGCATTTT. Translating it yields CASSYEHRINQPQHF.

The CDR3 reads CASSAGGQFYEQYF. CDR3 nucleotides: TGTGCCAGCAGCGCTGGTGGACAGTTCTACGAGCAGTACTTC. The chain recombines TRBV9 with TRBJ2-7, with D perhaps matching TRBD1 (6 bases). Trimming stripped 3 bases from V and 3 bases from J, with 13 bases between. Per the germline V gene, CDR1 is SGDLS and CDR2 is YYNGEE. This CDR3 has 14 residues. The variable domain in full, completed from reference TRBV9 and TRBJ2-7, reads DSGVTQTPKHLITATGQRVTLRCSPRSGDLSVYWYQQSLDQGLQFLIQYYNGEERAKGNILERFSAQQFPDLHSELNLSSLELGDSALYFCASSAGGQFYEQYFGPGTRLTVT.

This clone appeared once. The CDR3 bases are TGTGCCAGCAGTGCGTCAACAGGGATCGCTGAAAAACTGTTTTTT. Its translation: CASSASTGIAEKLFF. The chain recombines TRBV25-1 with TRBJ1-4; tentative D call: TRBD1 (6 bases). The CDR3 has 15 amino acids. CDR1 MGHDK and CDR2 SYGVNS come from the germline V gene. Trimming left V 4 bases short and J 7 bases short, with 16 bases between.

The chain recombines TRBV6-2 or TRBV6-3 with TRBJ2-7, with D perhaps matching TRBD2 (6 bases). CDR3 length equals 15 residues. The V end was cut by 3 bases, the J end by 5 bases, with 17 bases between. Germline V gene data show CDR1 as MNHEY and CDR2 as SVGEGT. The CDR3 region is CASSYFLGGADEQYF. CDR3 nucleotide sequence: TGTGCCAGCAGTTATTTCCTGGGAGGAGCTGACGAGCAGTACTTC.

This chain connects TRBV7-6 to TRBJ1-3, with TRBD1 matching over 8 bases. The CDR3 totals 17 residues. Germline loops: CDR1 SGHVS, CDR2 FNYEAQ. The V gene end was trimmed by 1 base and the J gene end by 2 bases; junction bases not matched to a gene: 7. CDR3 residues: CASSLGPAGGTGNTIYF. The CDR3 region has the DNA TGTGCCAGCAGCTTAGGCCCGGCAGGGGGCACTGGAAACACCATATATTTT.

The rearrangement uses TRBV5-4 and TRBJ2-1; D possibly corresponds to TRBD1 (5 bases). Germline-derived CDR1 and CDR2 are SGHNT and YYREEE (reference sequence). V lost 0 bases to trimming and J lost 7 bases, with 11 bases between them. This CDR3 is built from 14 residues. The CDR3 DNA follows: TGTGCCAGCAGCTTGGGGGGCGCCGGGAATGAGCAGTTCTTC. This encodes CASSLGGAGNEQFF.

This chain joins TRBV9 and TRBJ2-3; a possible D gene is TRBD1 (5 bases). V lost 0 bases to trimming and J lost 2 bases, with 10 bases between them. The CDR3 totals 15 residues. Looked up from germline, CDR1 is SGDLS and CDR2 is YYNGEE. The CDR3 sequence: CASSVVQGSTDTQYF. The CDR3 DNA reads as TGTGCCAGCAGCGTAGTGCAGGGATCCACAGATACGCAGTATTTT.

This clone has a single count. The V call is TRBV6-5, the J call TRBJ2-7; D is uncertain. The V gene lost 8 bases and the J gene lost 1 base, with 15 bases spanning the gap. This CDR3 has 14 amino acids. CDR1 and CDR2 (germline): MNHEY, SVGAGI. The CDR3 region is CASHARGSSYEQYF. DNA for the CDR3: TGTGCCAGCCACGCCCGTGGCAGTTCCTACGAGCAGTACTTC.

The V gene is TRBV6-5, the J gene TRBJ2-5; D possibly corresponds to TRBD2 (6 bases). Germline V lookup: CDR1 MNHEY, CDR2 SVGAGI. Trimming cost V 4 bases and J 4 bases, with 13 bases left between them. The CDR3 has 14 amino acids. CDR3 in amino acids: CASSWRGMVETQYF. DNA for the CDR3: TGTGCCAGCAGTTGGCGGGGAATGGTAGAGACCCAGTACTTC.

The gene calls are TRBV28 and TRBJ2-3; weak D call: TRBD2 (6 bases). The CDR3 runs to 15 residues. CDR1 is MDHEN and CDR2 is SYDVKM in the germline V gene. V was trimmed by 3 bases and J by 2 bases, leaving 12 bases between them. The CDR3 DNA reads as TGTGCCAGCAGTTTTGGAGGGACCCACACAGATACGCAGTATTTT. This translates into CASSFGGTHTDTQYF.

CDR3: CASSIGQGLYEQYF. Written as DNA, the CDR3 is TGTGCCAGTAGTATAGGGCAGGGTCTCTACGAGCAGTACTTC. The chain carries TRBV19 and TRBJ2-7; D may be TRBD1 (5 bases). CDR3 length: 14 residues. The V and J ends lost 1 base and 3 bases respectively, with 10 bases between them. Germline assignment: CDR1 LNHDA and CDR2 SQIVND (reference sequence).

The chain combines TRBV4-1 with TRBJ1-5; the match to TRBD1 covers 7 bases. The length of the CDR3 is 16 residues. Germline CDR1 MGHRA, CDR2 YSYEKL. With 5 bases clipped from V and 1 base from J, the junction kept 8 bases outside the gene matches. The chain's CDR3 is CASSARQGPSNQPQHF. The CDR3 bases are TGCGCCAGCAGCGCCCGACAGGGCCCAAGCAATCAGCCCCAGCATTTT.

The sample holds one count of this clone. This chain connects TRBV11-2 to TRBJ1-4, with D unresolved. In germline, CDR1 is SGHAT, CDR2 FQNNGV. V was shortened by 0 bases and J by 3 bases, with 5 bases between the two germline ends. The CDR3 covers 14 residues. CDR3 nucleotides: TGTGCCAGCAGCTTAGAGGTGGCTAATGAAAAACTGTTTTTT. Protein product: CASSLEVANEKLFF.

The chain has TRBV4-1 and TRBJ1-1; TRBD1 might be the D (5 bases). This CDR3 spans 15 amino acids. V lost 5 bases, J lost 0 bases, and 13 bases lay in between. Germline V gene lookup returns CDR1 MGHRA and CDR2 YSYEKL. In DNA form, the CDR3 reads TGCGCCAGCAGCGTCGGGACTCAACTGAACACTGAAGCTTTCTTT. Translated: CASSVGTQLNTEAFF.

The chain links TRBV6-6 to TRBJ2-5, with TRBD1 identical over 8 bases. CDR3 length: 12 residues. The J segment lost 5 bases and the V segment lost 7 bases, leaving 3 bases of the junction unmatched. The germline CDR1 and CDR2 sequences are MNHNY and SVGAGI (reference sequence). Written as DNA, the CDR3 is TGTGCCAGCACTCGACAGGGGGAGACCCAGTACTTC. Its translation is CASTRQGETQYF.

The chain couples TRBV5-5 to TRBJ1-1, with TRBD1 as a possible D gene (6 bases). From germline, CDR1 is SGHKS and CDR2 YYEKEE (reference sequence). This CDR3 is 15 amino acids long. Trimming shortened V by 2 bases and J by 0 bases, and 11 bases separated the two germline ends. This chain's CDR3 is CASSFRTEMNTEAFF. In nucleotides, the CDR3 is TGTGCCAGCAGCTTCAGGACAGAGATGAACACTGAAGCTTTCTTT.

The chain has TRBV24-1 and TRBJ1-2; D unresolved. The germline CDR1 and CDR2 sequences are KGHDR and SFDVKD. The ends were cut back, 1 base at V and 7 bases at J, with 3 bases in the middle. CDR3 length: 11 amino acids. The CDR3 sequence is CATSDFGGYTF. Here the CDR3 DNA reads TGTGCCACCAGTGATTTCGGTGGCTACACCTTC.

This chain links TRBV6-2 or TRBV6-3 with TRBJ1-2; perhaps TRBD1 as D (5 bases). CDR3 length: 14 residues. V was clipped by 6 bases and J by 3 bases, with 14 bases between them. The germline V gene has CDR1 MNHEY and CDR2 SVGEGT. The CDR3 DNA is TGTGCCAGCAGCCCCTTTTGGGGCGACTATGGCTACACCTTC. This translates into CASSPFWGDYGYTF.